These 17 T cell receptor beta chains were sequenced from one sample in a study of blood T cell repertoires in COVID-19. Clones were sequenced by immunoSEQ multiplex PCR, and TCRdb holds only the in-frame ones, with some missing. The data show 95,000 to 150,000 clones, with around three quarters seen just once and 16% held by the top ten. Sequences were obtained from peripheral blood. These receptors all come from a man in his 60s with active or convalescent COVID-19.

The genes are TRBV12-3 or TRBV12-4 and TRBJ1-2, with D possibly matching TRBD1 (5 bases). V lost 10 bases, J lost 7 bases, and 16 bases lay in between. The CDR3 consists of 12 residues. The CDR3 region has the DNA TGTGCCACCTCCTCTGGGGCATCTGGCTACACCTTC. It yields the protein CATSSGASGYTF.

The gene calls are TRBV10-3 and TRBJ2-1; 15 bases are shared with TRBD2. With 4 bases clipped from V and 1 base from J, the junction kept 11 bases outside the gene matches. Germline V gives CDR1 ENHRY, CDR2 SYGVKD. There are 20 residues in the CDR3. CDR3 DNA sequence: TGTGCCATCAGTGCGATCTCCGGGACTAGCGGGAGGATGTCCTACAATGAGCAGTTCTTC. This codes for CAISAISGTSGRMSYNEQFF.

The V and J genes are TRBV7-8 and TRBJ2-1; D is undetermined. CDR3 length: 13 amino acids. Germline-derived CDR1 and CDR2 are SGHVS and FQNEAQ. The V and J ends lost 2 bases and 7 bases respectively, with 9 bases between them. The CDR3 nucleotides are TGTGCCAGCAGCTTAACCCGGTTAAATGAGCAGTTCTTC. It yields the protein CASSLTRLNEQFF.

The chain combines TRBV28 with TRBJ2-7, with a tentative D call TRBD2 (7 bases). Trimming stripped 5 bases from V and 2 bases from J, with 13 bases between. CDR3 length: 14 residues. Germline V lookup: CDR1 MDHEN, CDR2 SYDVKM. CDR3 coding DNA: TGTGCCAGCAGTGCTAGGGGGGGGGCCTACGAGCAGTACTTC. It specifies CASSARGGAYEQYF.

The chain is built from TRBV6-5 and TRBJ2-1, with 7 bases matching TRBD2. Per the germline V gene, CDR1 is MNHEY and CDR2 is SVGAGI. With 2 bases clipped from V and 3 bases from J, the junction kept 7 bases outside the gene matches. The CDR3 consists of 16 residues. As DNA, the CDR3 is TGTGCCAGCAGTTACGGAGGGGACTACGTCTACAATGAGCAGTTCTTC. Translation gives CASSYGGDYVYNEQFF.

The CDR3 nucleotides read TGTGCCAGTAGTAATAGAGGAGGTCAGACAGGATTGAGGGCCAAACGGACCGGGGAGCTGTTTTTT. Encoded protein: CASSNRGGQTGLRAKRTGELFF. The gene calls are TRBV19 and TRBJ2-2, with D possibly matching TRBD1 (6 bases). The CDR3 is 22 residues long. V lost 4 bases and J lost 5, with 35 bases in between. Germline CDR1 reads LNHDA; CDR2 reads SQIVND (reference sequence). The whole variable domain, remainder taken from reference TRBV19 and TRBJ2-2, is DGGITQSPKYLFRKEGQNVTLSCEQNLNHDAMYWYRQDPGQGLRLIYYSQIVNDFQKGDIAEGYSVSREKKESFPLTVTSAQKNPTAFYLCASSNRGGQTGLRAKRTGELFFGEGSRLTVL.

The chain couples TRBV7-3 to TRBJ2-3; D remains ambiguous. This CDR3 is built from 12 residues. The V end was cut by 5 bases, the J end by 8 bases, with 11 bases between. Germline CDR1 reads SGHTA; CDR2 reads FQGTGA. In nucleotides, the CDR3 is TGTGCCAGCAGCCTCGACAAGAGTACGCAGTATTTT. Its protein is CASSLDKSTQYF. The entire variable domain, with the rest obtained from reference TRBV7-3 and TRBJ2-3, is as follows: GAGVSQTPSNKVTEKGKYVELRCDPISGHTALYWYRQSLGQGPEFLIYFQGTGAADDSGLPNDRFFAVRPEGSVSTLKIQRTERGDSAVYLCASSLDKSTQYFGPGTRLTVL.

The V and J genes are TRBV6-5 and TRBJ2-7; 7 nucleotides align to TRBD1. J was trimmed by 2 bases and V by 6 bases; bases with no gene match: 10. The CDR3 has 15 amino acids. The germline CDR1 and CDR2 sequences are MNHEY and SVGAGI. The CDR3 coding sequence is TGTGCCAGCAGCCAAGCCGGGACAGCCGCCTACGAGCAGTACTTC. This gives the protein CASSQAGTAAYEQYF.

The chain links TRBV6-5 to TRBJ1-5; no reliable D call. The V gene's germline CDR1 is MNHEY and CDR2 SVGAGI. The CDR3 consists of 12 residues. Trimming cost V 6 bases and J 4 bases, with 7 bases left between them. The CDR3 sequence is CASRNRNQPQHF. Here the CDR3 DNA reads TGTGCCAGCAGGAACAGAAATCAGCCCCAGCATTTT.

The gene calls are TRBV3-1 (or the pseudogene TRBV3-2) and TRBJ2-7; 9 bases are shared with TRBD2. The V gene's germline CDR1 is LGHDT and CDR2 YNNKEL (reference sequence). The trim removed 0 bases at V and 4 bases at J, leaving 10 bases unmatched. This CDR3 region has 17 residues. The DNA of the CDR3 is TGTGCCAGCAGCCAAGATTGGGCAGGGGGACTAGCTTACGAGCAGTACTTC. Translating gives CASSQDWAGGLAYEQYF.

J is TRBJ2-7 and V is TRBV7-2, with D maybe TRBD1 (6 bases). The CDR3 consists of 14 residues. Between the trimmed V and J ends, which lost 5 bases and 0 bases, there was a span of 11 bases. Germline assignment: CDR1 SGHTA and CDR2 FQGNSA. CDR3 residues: CASSQGRRSYEQYF. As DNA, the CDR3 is TGTGCCAGCAGCCAGGGGCGACGCTCCTACGAGCAGTACTTC.

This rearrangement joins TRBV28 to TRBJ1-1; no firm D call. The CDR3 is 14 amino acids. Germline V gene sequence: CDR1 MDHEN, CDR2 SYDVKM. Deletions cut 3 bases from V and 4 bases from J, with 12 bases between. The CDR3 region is CASSFLSIGTEAFF. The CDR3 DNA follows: TGTGCCAGCAGTTTTCTCTCTATCGGCACTGAAGCTTTCTTT.

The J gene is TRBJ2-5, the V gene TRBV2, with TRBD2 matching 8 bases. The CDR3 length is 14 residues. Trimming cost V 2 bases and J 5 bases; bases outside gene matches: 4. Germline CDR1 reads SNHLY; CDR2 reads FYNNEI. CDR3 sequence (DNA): TGTGCCAGCAGTGAAATAGCGGGAAGGGAGACCCAGTACTTC. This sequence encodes CASSEIAGRETQYF. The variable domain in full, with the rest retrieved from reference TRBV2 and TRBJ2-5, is EPEVTQTPSHQVTQMGQEVILRCVPISNHLYFYWYRQILGQKVEFLVSFYNNEISEKSEIFDDQFSVERPDGSNFTLKIRSTKLEDSAMYFCASSEIAGRETQYFGPGTRLLVL.

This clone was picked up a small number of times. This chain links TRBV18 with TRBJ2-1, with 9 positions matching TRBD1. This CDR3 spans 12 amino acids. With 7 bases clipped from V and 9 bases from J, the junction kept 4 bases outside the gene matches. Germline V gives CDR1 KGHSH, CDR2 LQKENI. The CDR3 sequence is CASYPTGGEQFF. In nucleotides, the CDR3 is TGTGCCAGCTATCCGACAGGGGGTGAGCAGTTCTTC.

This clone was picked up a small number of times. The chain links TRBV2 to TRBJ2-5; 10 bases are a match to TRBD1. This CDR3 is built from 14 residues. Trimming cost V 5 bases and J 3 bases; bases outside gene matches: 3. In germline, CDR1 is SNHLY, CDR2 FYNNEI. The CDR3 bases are TGTGCCAGCAGTCAAGGACAGGGGGAAGAGACCCAGTACTTC. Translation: CASSQGQGEETQYF. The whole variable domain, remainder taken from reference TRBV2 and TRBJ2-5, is EPEVTQTPSHQVTQMGQEVILRCVPISNHLYFYWYRQILGQKVEFLVSFYNNEISEKSEIFDDQFSVERPDGSNFTLKIRSTKLEDSAMYFCASSQGQGEETQYFGPGTRLLVL.

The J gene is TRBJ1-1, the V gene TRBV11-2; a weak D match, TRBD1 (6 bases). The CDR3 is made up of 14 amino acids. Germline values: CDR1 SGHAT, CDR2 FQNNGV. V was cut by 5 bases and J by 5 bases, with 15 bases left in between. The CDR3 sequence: CASSVQGFGTEAFF. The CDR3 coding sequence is TGTGCCAGCAGCGTACAGGGTTTTGGAACTGAAGCTTTCTTT.

The CDR3 bases are TGCGCCAGCAGCACCCGACAGGGGGGAGGCTATGGCTACACCTTC. As protein: CASSTRQGGGYGYTF. The chain has TRBV5-1 and TRBJ1-2, with 9 bases matching TRBD1. V trimming: 4 bases; J trimming: 4 bases; junction bases outside the gene matches: 8. Per germline, CDR1 SGHRS and CDR2 YFSETQ. The length of the CDR3 is 15 residues.